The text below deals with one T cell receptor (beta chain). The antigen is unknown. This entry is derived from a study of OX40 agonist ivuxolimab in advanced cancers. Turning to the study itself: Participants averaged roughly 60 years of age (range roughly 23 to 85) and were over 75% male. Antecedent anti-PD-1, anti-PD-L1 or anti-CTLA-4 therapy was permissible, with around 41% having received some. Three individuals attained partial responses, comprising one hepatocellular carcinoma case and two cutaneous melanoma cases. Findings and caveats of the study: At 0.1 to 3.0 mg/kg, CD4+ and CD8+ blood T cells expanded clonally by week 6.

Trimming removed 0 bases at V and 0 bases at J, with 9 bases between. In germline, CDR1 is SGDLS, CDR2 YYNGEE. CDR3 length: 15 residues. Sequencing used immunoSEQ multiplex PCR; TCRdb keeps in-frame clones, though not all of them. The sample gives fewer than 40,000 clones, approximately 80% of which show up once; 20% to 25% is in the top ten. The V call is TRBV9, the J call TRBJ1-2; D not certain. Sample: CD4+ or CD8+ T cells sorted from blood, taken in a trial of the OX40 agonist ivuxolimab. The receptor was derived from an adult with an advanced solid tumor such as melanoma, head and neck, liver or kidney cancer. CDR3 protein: CASSVADKPNYGYTF. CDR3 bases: TGTGCCAGCAGCGTAGCTGACAAACCTAACTATGGCTACACCTTC.